This TCR beta chain was identified in a study of T cells in women clearing cervical HPV infection. Notes on the study in general: Richness differences could reflect unmeasured T-cell content per sample.

Sequencing was performed with immunoSEQ multiplex PCR; in TCRdb, only in-frame clones are kept and a portion is missing. With some 40,000 clones in the sample, the ten largest clones hold 0.95% to 1.5%. Losses at the gene ends were 1 base for V and 4 bases for J; bases not matched to a gene: 3. This CDR3 has 13 residues. Germline loops: CDR1 DFQATT, CDR2 SNEGSKA (reference sequence). Turning to this clone: Its target is not known. Sequencing ends 3 residues short of the CDR3 end; the germline J gene provides the rest.

The sequencing input was blood buffy coat. The chain links TRBV20-1 to TRBJ1-2; 7 bases match TRBD1. The clonotype originates from a woman aged 18 to 75 with a cervical HPV16 infection that either progressed to CIN3+ or cleared (not recorded which). CDR3 region: CSARVPGGYGYTF. The sequenced part of the CDR3 DNA is TGCAGTGCTAGAGTGCCAGGGGGCTATGGC.